The clone carrying this TCR beta chain was observed a single time. As yet, its antigen is unknown. The sample carries other DNA sequences with the same CDR3. The data are from a study of long-term antiretroviral therapy in people with HIV. Study findings and constraints: Controls exceeded HIV repertoires in CDR3 length range. The blood, collected between about 2003 and 2018, was possibly taken under older ART regimens. Information pertaining to ART adherence, viral resistance or therapeutic modifications was not obtained.

The assay, immunoSEQ v3.0, was run at survey level. Data came from immunoSEQ multiplex PCR; TCRdb stores just in-frame clones and leaves some out. This sample has 25,000 to 35,000 clones, with approximately 90% found just once. The CDR3 has 15 amino acids. V lost 0 bases and J lost 2; bases outside the gene matches: 5. CDR1 SGHRS and CDR2 YFSETQ come from the germline V gene. The source was unsorted PBMCs, collected 1.8 years after starting antiretroviral therapy. This receptor was identified in a woman younger than 35 with HIV. This sequence joins TRBV5-1 and TRBJ2-7; 7 bases match TRBD1. As DNA, the CDR3 is TGCGCCAGCAGCTTGGGGACAGGTAGTACCTACGAGCAGTACTTC. Translated: CASSLGTGSTYEQYF.